In its sample, the clone carrying this TCR beta chain was seen many times. The data were obtained in a study of T cells in Graves' hyperthyroidism and ophthalmopathy. Between the trimmed V and J ends, which lost 5 bases and 5 bases, there was a span of 16 bases. Germline V gene sequence: CDR1 MNHNS, CDR2 SASEGT. This CDR3 spans 14 amino acids. RNA transcripts provided the source from which TCR beta CDR3 regions were amplified. The HTBI primer set was used in a first-round RT-PCR of the TCR CDR3. TCRdb passed the multiplex PCR reads through MiXCR, listing each CDR3 protein once. The data contain approximately 600,000 distinct CDR3 sequences, less than 25% of them singletons.

The receptor was isolated from a man aged 30 to 39 with Graves' ophthalmopathy. Input material: blood. The chain uses TRBV6-1 and TRBJ2-7; TRBD1 might be the D (5 bases). The CDR3 bases are TGTGCCAGCAGTTCCTTGGGGCGTTCCGACGAGCAGTACTTC. Amino acids: CASSSLGRSDEQYF.